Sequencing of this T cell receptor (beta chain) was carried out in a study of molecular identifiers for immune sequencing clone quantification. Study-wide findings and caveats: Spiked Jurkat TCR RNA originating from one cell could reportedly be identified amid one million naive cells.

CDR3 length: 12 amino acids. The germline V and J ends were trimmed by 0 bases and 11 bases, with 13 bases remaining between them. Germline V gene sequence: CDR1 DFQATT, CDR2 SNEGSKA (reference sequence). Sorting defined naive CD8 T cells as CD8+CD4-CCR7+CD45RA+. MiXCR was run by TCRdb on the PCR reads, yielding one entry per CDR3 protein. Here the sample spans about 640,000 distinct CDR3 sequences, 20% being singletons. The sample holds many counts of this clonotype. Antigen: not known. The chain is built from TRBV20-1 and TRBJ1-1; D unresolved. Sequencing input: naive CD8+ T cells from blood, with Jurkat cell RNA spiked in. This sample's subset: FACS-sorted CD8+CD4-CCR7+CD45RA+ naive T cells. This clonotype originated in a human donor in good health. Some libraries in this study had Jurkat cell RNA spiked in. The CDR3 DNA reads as TGCAGTGCTAGAGATGAGGGCCTCCACGCTTTCTTT. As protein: CSARDEGLHAFF.